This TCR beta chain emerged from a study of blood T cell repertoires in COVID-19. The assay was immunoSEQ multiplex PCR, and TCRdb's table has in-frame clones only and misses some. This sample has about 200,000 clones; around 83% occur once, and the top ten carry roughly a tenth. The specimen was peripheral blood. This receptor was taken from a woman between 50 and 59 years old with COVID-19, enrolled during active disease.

The DNA for the CDR3 is TGTGCCAGCACCGGACAGGTTGGTCAGCCCCAGCATTTT. It specifies CASTGQVGQPQHF. The V and J genes are TRBV6-5 and TRBJ1-5; 7 bases fit TRBD1. This CDR3 has 13 amino acids. Germline values: CDR1 MNHEY, CDR2 SVGAGI. Trimming removed 7 bases from V and 6 bases from J; junction bases left unmatched: 6.